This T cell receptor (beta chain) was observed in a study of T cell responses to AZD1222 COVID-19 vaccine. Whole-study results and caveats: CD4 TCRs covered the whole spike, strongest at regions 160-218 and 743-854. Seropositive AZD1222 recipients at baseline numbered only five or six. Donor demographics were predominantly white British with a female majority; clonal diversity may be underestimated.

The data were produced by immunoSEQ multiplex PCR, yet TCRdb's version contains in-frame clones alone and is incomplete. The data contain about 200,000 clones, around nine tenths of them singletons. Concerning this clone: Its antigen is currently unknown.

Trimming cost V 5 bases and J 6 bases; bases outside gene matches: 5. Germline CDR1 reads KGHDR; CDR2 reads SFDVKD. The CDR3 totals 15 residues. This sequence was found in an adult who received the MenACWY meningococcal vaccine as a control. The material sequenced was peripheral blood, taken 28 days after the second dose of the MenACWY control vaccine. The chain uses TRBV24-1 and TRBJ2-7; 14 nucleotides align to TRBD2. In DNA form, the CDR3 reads TGTGCCACCAGTGGGGGACTAGCGGGAGTCCGCGAGCAGTACTTC. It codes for CATSGGLAGVREQYF.